Sequencing of this TCR beta chain was carried out in a study of shared clonotypes between healthy human individuals. Overall study findings and caveats: Investigators expected sequencing depth to affect clonotype sharing among donors.

Deep-level settings were used for running the assay. Study processing details: With immunoSEQ giving junction-only sequences and no quality scores, filtering differed. Sequencing used immunoSEQ multiplex PCR; TCRdb keeps in-frame clones, though not all of them. That table is the source of V, J and clone size, and D and trimming were worked out from the DNA. This sample has some 530,000 clones; about 78% occur once, and the top ten carry around 12%. CDR1 and CDR2 (germline): MGHRA, YSYEKL. The CDR3 is 17 residues long. V lost 0 bases and J lost 1, with 16 bases in between. Comment on this clone: Its antigen is unknown.

The donors were all Caucasian adults (living in Nashville, Tennessee). This TCR was sampled from a woman between 35 and 50 years old in good health. Some clones in this sample may be carry-over from other donors' samples. The rearrangement uses TRBV4-1 and TRBJ2-7, with TRBD1 as a possible D gene (5 bases). The specimen sequenced was PBMCs. The CDR3 here is CASSQEATRRQSYEQYF. The CDR3 bases are TGCGCCAGCAGCCAAGAAGCAACACGGAGACAGTCCTACGAGCAGTACTTC.